This TCR beta chain was identified in a study of PD-L1 blockade in urothelial cancer. The overall study: Specimens of blood held a median count of roughly 150,000 T cells.

In germline, CDR1 is LNHDA, CDR2 SQIVND (reference sequence). Losses at the gene ends were 5 bases for V and 3 bases for J; bases not matched to a gene: 4. CDR3 length: 14 residues. Note on this clone: Its antigen remains unknown.

As to time point: pretreatment peripheral blood. Patients suffered from locally advanced or metastatic urothelial carcinoma. Clones were sequenced by immunoSEQ multiplex PCR, and TCRdb holds only the in-frame ones, with some missing. The profile shows roughly 51,000 clones, 79% of them singletons. Study outcomes and limitations: Those with durable benefit had larger increases in tumor-associated blood clones at 3 weeks. Pretreatment clonality of the blood TCR repertoire below the median was predictive of superior survival.

This TCR derives from a man in his sixties or seventies with urothelial cancer. The sample here was PBMCs, taken around atezolizumab (anti-PD-L1) treatment. The V and J genes are TRBV19 and TRBJ1-5, with TRBD1 identical over 7 bases. Here the CDR3 DNA reads TGTGCCAGTAGTGCACAGGGGCCCAATCAGCCCCAGCATTTT. Its protein is CASSAQGPNQPQHF.